A single sample gave rise to the 15 T cell receptor beta chains below, sequenced in a study of T cell responses to AZD1222 COVID-19 vaccine. TCRdb's table, derived via immunoSEQ multiplex PCR, lists solely in-frame clones and lacks some. The table lists over 100,000 clones, 90% to 95% of them singletons. The material sequenced was peripheral blood, taken on day 0 of AZD1222 vaccination. Every receptor here comes from an adult in good health.

V usage is TRBV7-8 and J usage is TRBJ1-5, with a weak D call TRBD1 (5 bases). Trimming shortened V by 1 base and J by 4 bases, and 11 bases separated the two germline ends. Germline CDR1 reads SGHVS; CDR2 reads FQNEAQ. The CDR3 is 15 residues long. CDR3 region: CASSLGRVGNQPQHF. The DNA for the CDR3 is TGTGCCAGCAGCTTAGGCAGGGTAGGGAATCAGCCCCAGCATTTT.

The chain carries TRBV12-3 or TRBV12-4 and TRBJ2-1; possible D gene TRBD1, 6 bases. This CDR3 has 12 residues. V gave up 8 bases and J gave up 2 bases, with 7 bases separating them. The CDR3 coding sequence is TGTGCCAGCCGGACAGCCTACAATGAGCAGTTCTTC. Residues: CASRTAYNEQFF.

The chain links TRBV4-3 to TRBJ2-3; 10 nucleotides align to TRBD2. Germline V lookup: CDR1 LGHNA, CDR2 YSLEER. This CDR3 is 19 amino acids long. With 0 bases clipped from V and 2 bases from J, the junction kept 11 bases outside the gene matches. The CDR3 is CASSQEVTGLAVFTDTQYF. The CDR3 DNA reads as TGCGCCAGCAGCCAAGAAGTGACTGGACTAGCGGTATTCACAGATACGCAGTATTTT.

This chain uses TRBV28 with TRBJ1-3, with a possible D match to TRBD1 (5 bases). CDR1 and CDR2 from the germline V gene are MDHEN and SYDVKM. Trimming shortened V by 5 bases and J by 0 bases, and 20 bases separated the two germline ends. CDR3 size: 18 residues. The CDR3 sequence: CASSPWLRAGRSGNTIYF. The CDR3 coding sequence is TGTGCCAGCAGTCCCTGGCTTAGGGCAGGGCGCTCTGGAAACACCATATATTTT. Drawing the rest from reference TRBV28 and TRBJ1-3, the complete variable domain is DVKVTQSSRYLVKRTGEKVFLECVQDMDHENMFWYRQDPGLGLRLIYFSYDVKMKEKGDIPEGYSVSREKKERFSLILESASTNQTSMYLCASSPWLRAGRSGNTIYFGEGSWLTVV.

V and J are TRBV6-1 and TRBJ1-1; 7 bases are a match to TRBD1. The CDR3 spans 14 residues. Germline CDR1 MNHNS, CDR2 SASEGT. The J segment lost 4 bases and the V segment lost 5 bases, leaving 7 bases of the junction unmatched. This CDR3 reads CASSRDSWGTEAFF. CDR3 DNA: TGTGCCAGCAGTCGGGACAGCTGGGGCACTGAAGCTTTCTTT.

Here the CDR3 reads CASSSGGWTEAFF. In nucleotides, the CDR3 is TGTGCCAGCAGTTCCGGGGGGTGGACTGAAGCTTTCTTT. The rearrangement uses TRBV2 and TRBJ1-1; a possible D gene is TRBD1 (5 bases). Trimming shortened V by 5 bases and J by 5 bases, and 12 bases separated the two germline ends. Germline lookup yields CDR1 SNHLY and CDR2 FYNNEI. The CDR3 is 13 amino acids.

The gene calls are TRBV6-5 and TRBJ1-1; no definite D call. Trimming cost V 8 bases and J 4 bases, with 11 bases left between them. The length of the CDR3 is 12 residues. The germline CDR1 and CDR2 sequences are MNHEY and SVGAGI. The CDR3 bases are TGTGCCAGCCGCGGTTGGAGCACTGAAGCTTTCTTT. It codes for CASRGWSTEAFF.

The chain employs TRBV27 and TRBJ2-7, with a possible D match to TRBD2 (6 bases). This CDR3 region has 13 residues. CDR1 and CDR2 from the germline V gene are MNHEY and SMNVEV (reference sequence). V shed 5 bases and J shed 5 bases, with 13 bases lying between them. CDR3 nucleotides: TGTGCCAGCAGTCCGGGACTCAGGAACGAGCAGTACTTC. Amino acid sequence: CASSPGLRNEQYF.

The V call is TRBV7-2, the J call TRBJ1-1, with D uncertain. V dropped 1 base and J dropped 0 bases, with 9 bases sitting between them. Germline loops: CDR1 SGHTA, CDR2 FQGNSA. This CDR3 has 15 amino acids. This chain's CDR3 is CASSLGGGLNTEAFF. CDR3 in DNA: TGTGCCAGCAGCTTAGGAGGTGGGTTGAACACTGAAGCTTTCTTT.

The chain recombines TRBV5-1 with TRBJ2-1, with TRBD2 matching 9 bases. V shed 4 bases and J 0 bases; nucleotides not matched to a gene: 5. The CDR3 consists of 16 residues. Germline V gene data show CDR1 as SGHRS and CDR2 as YFSETQ. CDR3 nucleotides: TGCGCCAGCAGCCCCCGCGGGAGGGGCTCCTACAATGAGCAGTTCTTC. It yields the protein CASSPRGRGSYNEQFF. Complete variable domain (other parts from reference TRBV5-1 and TRBJ2-1): KAGVTQTPRYLIKTRGQQVTLSCSPISGHRSVSWYQQTPGQGLQFLFEYFSETQRNKGNFPGRFSGRQFSNSRSEMNVSTLELGDSALYLCASSPRGRGSYNEQFFGPGTRLTVL.

The rearrangement links TRBV24-1 to TRBJ2-3; the match to TRBD2 covers 10 bases. The germline gives CDR1 KGHDR, CDR2 SFDVKD. The CDR3 is 13 amino acids. V shed 7 bases, J shed 6 bases, and the junction held 3 bases outside the gene matches. DNA for the CDR3: TGTGCCACCAGGAGCGGGAGGGCCGATACGCAGTATTTT. Protein sequence: CATRSGRADTQYF.

V and J are TRBV27 and TRBJ1-5, with 7 bases lining up with TRBD1. V was clipped by 1 base and J by 5 bases; unmatched bases: 11. CDR3 length: 17 residues. The germline CDR1 and CDR2 sequences are MNHEY and SMNVEV (reference sequence). This chain's CDR3 is CASSLLKTGSADQPQHF. Written as DNA, the CDR3 is TGTGCCAGCAGTTTATTAAAGACAGGGTCGGCCGATCAGCCCCAGCATTTT.

V is TRBV4-3 and J is TRBJ1-3; D not certain. This CDR3 is built from 15 residues. CDR1 is LGHNA and CDR2 is YSLEER in the germline V gene. Trimming pared 2 bases from V and 0 bases from J, leaving 8 bases between. CDR3 nucleotide sequence: TGCGCCAGCAGCCAACAGCTCCTCTCTGGAAACACCATATATTTT. Protein: CASSQQLLSGNTIYF.

The chain employs TRBV6-5 and TRBJ2-7; D might be TRBD2 (7 bases). Germline V gene sequence: CDR1 MNHEY, CDR2 SVGAGI. This CDR3 spans 16 amino acids. The V end lost 0 bases, the J end lost 2 bases, and 14 bases lay between the germline ends. The CDR3 sequence: CASSYSAGGQAYEQYF. In DNA, the CDR3 is TGTGCCAGCAGTTACTCAGCCGGGGGGCAGGCCTACGAGCAGTACTTC.

Written as DNA, the CDR3 is TGTGCCAGCAGCTCCGGGACAGGGCTCTATGAAGCTTTCTTT. It codes for CASSSGTGLYEAFF. This chain links TRBV6-2 or TRBV6-3 with TRBJ1-1, with 9 nucleotides matching TRBD1. The germline CDR1 and CDR2 sequences are MNHEY and SVGEGT. Unmatched junction bases numbered 9, after V lost 6 bases and J lost 7 bases. The CDR3 loop spans 14 amino acids.